This T cell receptor beta chain was captured by sequencing in a study of T-cell reconstitution after alpha-beta-depleted transplantation in children. The germline V gene has CDR1 MNHEY and CDR2 SMNVEV (reference sequence). V gave up 5 bases and J gave up 6 bases; unmatched junction bases: 7. The CDR3 covers 14 residues. TCRbeta library preparation incorporated unique molecular identifiers. TCRdb reprocessed the PCR reads with MiXCR, giving one entry per CDR3 protein. The table shows around 500,000 distinct CDR3 sequences, with 12% occurring only once. Material: PBMCs from the stem cell graft donor, obtained from the stem cell graft. The clonotype comes from a human donor who donated a stem cell graft to a child with combined immunodeficiency. The rearrangement uses TRBV27 and TRBJ1-1; 9 nucleotides align to TRBD1. This CDR3 is CASSPRQGVAEAFF. The CDR3 coding sequence is TGTGCCAGCAGTCCTCGACAGGGGGTCGCTGAAGCTTTCTTT.